The 11 T cell receptor beta chains listed next were all sequenced from one sample in a study of CXCR3-negative and CXCR3-positive naive CD8 T cells. All TRB cDNA libraries came from 5' RACE performed with UMI labels. TCRdb derives one entry per CDR3 protein from the 5' RACE reads, leaving out DNA. In all, the sample yields 70,000 to 100,000 distinct CDR3 sequences. The sequenced sample consisted of naive CXCR3- CD8+ T cells from blood. Subset defined: CD45RO-CCR7+CD27+CD95- naive CD8+ T cells lacking CXCR3 (TNR3-). These receptors were obtained from a human donor in good health. Some clones in this sample may be carry-over from other donors' samples.

The rearrangement uses TRBV25-1 and TRBJ2-3; with no DNA, the TCRdb D assignment of TRBD2 cannot be verified. The germline gives CDR1 MGHDK, CDR2 SYGVNS. The CDR3 loop spans 13 amino acids. The CDR3 is CASSEAGGFFAYF.

This rearrangement joins TRBV5-5 to TRBJ1-1; TCRdb proposes TRBD1, but this gene call is untestable without DNA. From germline, CDR1 is SGHKS and CDR2 YYEKEE (reference sequence). The CDR3 totals 14 residues. The CDR3 is CASSPWQGATEAFF.

V and J are TRBV5-1 and TRBJ1-1; the TCRdb D gene call, TRBD1, has no DNA to confirm it. Looked up from germline, CDR1 is SGHRS and CDR2 is YFSETQ. The CDR3 runs to 14 residues. CDR3 protein: CASSLGPQGAGAFF.

The rearrangement joins TRBV5-5 to TRBJ1-2; TCRdb selects TRBD1, and the lack of DNA leaves this call unchecked. The CDR3 spans 15 residues. Looked up from germline, CDR1 is SGHKS and CDR2 is YYEKEE (reference sequence). CDR3 residues: CASSLGTANFYGYTF.

The rearrangement joins TRBV3-1 to TRBJ2-1. This CDR3 spans 12 amino acids. From germline, CDR1 is LGHDT and CDR2 YNNKEL (reference sequence). CDR3 amino acids: CASRKWDNEQFF.

V is TRBV7-8 and J is TRBJ1-2; TCRdb picks TRBD1, but there is no DNA to check that call. The germline CDR1 and CDR2 sequences are SGHVS and FQNEAQ. This CDR3 is 15 amino acids long. The CDR3 reads CASSTFGPGTGGYTF.

The chain joins TRBV7-6 to TRBJ2-7; without DNA, the TCRdb call of TRBD1 cannot be checked. The CDR3 runs 13 residues. The germline CDR1 and CDR2 sequences are SGHVS and FNYEAQ. The CDR3 protein is CASSPTGGHEQYF.

The gene calls are TRBV24-1 and TRBJ2-1. The length of the CDR3 is 14 residues. CDR1 is KGHDR, CDR2 SFDVKD, per germline. CDR3 protein: CATSAGTSYNEQFF.

J is TRBJ2-2 and V is TRBV7-8; TCRdb names TRBD2, which stays unverified in the absence of DNA. Germline CDR1 and CDR2: SGHVS and FQNEAQ. The length of the CDR3 is 16 residues. The CDR3 loop is CASSVLAGAFTGELFF.

The rearrangement links TRBV28 to TRBJ2-7; TCRdb's D gene call, TRBD2, goes unchecked for lack of DNA. There are 15 residues in the CDR3. Looked up from germline, CDR1 is MDHEN and CDR2 is SYDVKM. This CDR3 is CASTLAGGPSYEQYF.

The chain uses TRBV6-2 or TRBV6-3 and TRBJ2-4; TCRdb proposes TRBD1, but this gene call is untestable without DNA. This CDR3 contains 17 residues. CDR1 and CDR2 from the germline V gene are MNHEY and SVGEGT. This CDR3 reads CASSYSIGRVAKNIQYF.